Each of the 29 T cell receptor beta chains below was sequenced from the same sample in a study of T cells after yellow fever vaccination. TCRdb re-derived calls from the 5' RACE reads in MiXCR, one entry per CDR3 protein. Of some 320,000 distinct CDR3 sequences in the sample, around 4.5% were seen once. Sequencing used PBMCs, obtained 15 days after the yellow fever booster vaccination. These receptors were obtained from a man between 18 and 35 years old who received the YFV17D yellow fever vaccine.

V gene TRBV7-6 combines with J gene TRBJ1-1, with a possible D match to TRBD1 (5 bases). There are 15 residues in the CDR3. V was cut by 1 base and J by 1 base, with 10 bases left in between. The V gene's germline CDR1 is SGHVS and CDR2 FNYEAQ. For the CDR3, the DNA is TGTGCCAGCAGCTTAGATAACGGACAGAACACTGAAGCTTTCTTT. Its protein product is CASSLDNGQNTEAFF.

This clonotype appeared many times. The chain joins TRBV7-9 to TRBJ1-4; D uncertain. Germline CDR1 and CDR2: SEHNR and FQNEAQ (reference sequence). The CDR3 consists of 15 residues. V was trimmed by 5 bases and J by 0 bases, leaving 10 bases between them. CDR3 in amino acids: CASSENRATNEKLFF. CDR3 nucleotides: TGTGCCAGCAGCGAAAACCGGGCAACTAATGAAAAACTGTTTTTT. Looking up the rest from reference TRBV7-9 and TRBJ1-4 gives the full variable domain: DTGVSQNPRHKITKRGQNVTFRCDPISEHNRLYWYRQTLGQGPEFLTYFQNEAQLEKSRLLSDRFSAERPKGSFSTLEIQRTEQGDSAMYLCASSENRATNEKLFFGSGTQLSVL.

This clonotype has more than one count but fewer than ten. V is TRBV14 and J is TRBJ2-3; possibly TRBD1 for D (7 bases). The germline V gene encodes CDR1 SGHDN and CDR2 FVKESK. Between the trimmed V and J ends, which lost 4 bases and 3 bases, there was a span of 17 bases. This CDR3 has 16 amino acids. The CDR3 DNA sequence: TGTGCCAGCAGCCGTGGACAGGCGGGGAGGACAGATACGCAGTATTTT. This translates into CASSRGQAGRTDTQYF.

This clonotype has just a few counts. The rearrangement joins TRBV18 to TRBJ1-2; D is unresolved. Germline V gene lookup returns CDR1 KGHSH and CDR2 LQKENI. The ends were cut back, 3 bases at V and 2 bases at J, with 7 bases in the middle. CDR3 length: 13 amino acids. In DNA form, the CDR3 reads TGTGCCAGCTCACCTGCGTACAACTATGGCTACACCTTC. Translating it yields CASSPAYNYGYTF.

This clonotype appeared a few times. This chain uses TRBV5-6 with TRBJ2-7, with D possibly being TRBD1 (5 bases). V lost 4 bases, J lost 4 bases, and 12 bases lay in between. This CDR3 comprises 13 residues. Per germline, CDR1 SGHDT and CDR2 YYEEEE. The CDR3 is CASSPRSGYEQYV. CDR3 coding DNA: TGTGCCAGCAGCCCGCGATCAGGGTACGAGCAGTACGTC.

V usage is TRBV20-1 and J usage is TRBJ1-6; D is possibly TRBD1 (6 bases). CDR3 length: 15 amino acids. Between the trimmed V and J ends, which lost 1 base and 6 bases, there was a span of 13 bases. Germline values: CDR1 DFQATT, CDR2 SNEGSKA (reference sequence). The CDR3 DNA reads as TGCAGTGCTAGAGTACCCACACAGGGTAATTCACCCCTCCACTTT. Translated: CSARVPTQGNSPLHF.

This clonotype was detected ten times or more. CDR3 in DNA: TGCGCCAGCAGCCAAGATTATCCGGGGAACACTGAAGCTTTCTTT. Its translation: CASSQDYPGNTEAFF. V is TRBV4-3 and J is TRBJ1-1; D unclear. CDR3 length: 15 amino acids. Germline V gene lookup returns CDR1 LGHNA and CDR2 YSLEER. V lost 0 bases, J lost 1 base, and 9 bases lay in between.

This rearrangement joins TRBV12-3 or TRBV12-4 to TRBJ1-5, with 8 nucleotides matching TRBD1. This CDR3 contains 15 residues. V lost 5 bases, J lost 3 bases, and 6 bases stayed unmatched. The CDR3 loop is CASSLSGGLNQPQHF. DNA for the CDR3: TGTGCCAGCAGTCTATCAGGGGGCCTCAATCAGCCCCAGCATTTT.

V and J are TRBV4-1 and TRBJ2-4, with D maybe TRBD1 (5 bases). This CDR3 comprises 14 residues. Trimming pared 0 bases from V and 9 bases from J, leaving 12 bases between. Per germline, CDR1 MGHRA and CDR2 YSYEKL. The CDR3 nucleotides read TGCGCCAGCAGCCAAGATGGGCAGGGCGCCATTCAGTACTTC. Protein sequence: CASSQDGQGAIQYF.

The chain links TRBV15 to TRBJ1-1; 7 bases map to TRBD1. The CDR3 contains 16 residues. V gave up 3 bases and J gave up 1 base; unmatched junction bases: 8. Per germline, CDR1 LNHNV and CDR2 YYDKDF (reference sequence). The CDR3 here is CATSRSGGTANTEAFF. The CDR3 DNA follows: TGTGCCACCAGCAGGAGCGGGGGGACAGCGAACACTGAAGCTTTCTTT. Supplemented by reference TRBV15 and TRBJ1-1, the full variable domain reads DAMVIQNPRYQVTQFGKPVTLSCSQTLNHNVMYWYQQKSSQAPKLLFHYYDKDFNNEADTPDNFQSRRPNTSFCFLDIRSPGLGDTAMYLCATSRSGGTANTEAFFGQGTRLTVV.

This clonotype was picked up many times. This chain joins TRBV12-3 or TRBV12-4 and TRBJ1-1; D is unclear. CDR3 length: 14 residues. With 5 bases removed from V and 1 base from J, the gap between germline ends came to 11 bases. This CDR3 is CASSREYSNTEAFF. The CDR3 DNA sequence: TGTGCCAGCAGTCGGGAGTATTCGAACACTGAAGCTTTCTTT.

This clonotype was recorded many times. The chain employs TRBV4-2 and TRBJ2-3; D might be TRBD2 (6 bases). CDR1 is LGHNA and CDR2 is YNFKEQ in the germline V gene. The CDR3 length is 12 residues. Trimming took 0 bases from V and 11 from J, leaving 9 bases between them. The CDR3, as DNA: TGTGCCAGCAGCCAAGACGGGGAGGTGCAGTATTTT. Protein product: CASSQDGEVQYF.

The J gene is TRBJ2-1, the V gene TRBV10-3; the match to TRBD2 covers 11 bases. The CDR3 spans 16 residues. V shed 0 bases, J shed 9 bases, and the junction held 7 bases outside the gene matches. Germline V gene data show CDR1 as ENHRY and CDR2 as SYGVKD. CDR3 amino acids: CAISESIAGGRGEQFF. For the CDR3, the DNA is TGTGCCATCAGTGAGTCGATAGCGGGGGGGCGTGGTGAGCAGTTCTTC.

This clonotype was recorded at least ten times. V is TRBV7-2 and J is TRBJ1-1; TRBD1 is a possible D gene (5 bases). Trimming took off 5 bases at V and 0 bases at J, with 10 bases between the two ends. The CDR3 is made up of 14 amino acids. Germline CDR1 is SGHTA and CDR2 is FQGNSA. The CDR3 loop reads CASSRGGMNTEAFF. The CDR3 region has the DNA TGTGCCAGCAGCCGCGGGGGGATGAACACTGAAGCTTTCTTT.

This clonotype was detected ten times or more. V and J are TRBV12-3 or TRBV12-4 and TRBJ2-3; a possible D gene is TRBD1 (8 bases). The CDR3 has 13 amino acids. Between the trimmed V and J ends, which lost 7 bases and 4 bases, there was a span of 12 bases. CDR3 residues: CASTTGGADTQYF. CDR3 nucleotide sequence: TGTGCCAGCACCACAGGGGGGGCAGATACGCAGTATTTT.

The chain is built from TRBV10-2 and TRBJ2-7; no clear D gene. The ends were cut back, 3 bases at V and 4 bases at J, with 4 bases in the middle. Germline assignment: CDR1 WSHSY and CDR2 SAAADI. There are 11 residues in the CDR3. The CDR3 DNA sequence: TGCGCCAGCAGTGATGAGTACGAGCAGTACTTC. It codes for CASSDEYEQYF.

This clonotype was observed a few times. A junction end diverges from the germline sequence, so it may reflect a read error. This chain uses TRBV20-1 with TRBJ2-1; D gene unclear. This CDR3 comprises 13 residues. CDR1 and CDR2 (germline): DFQATT, SNEGSKA (reference sequence). This CDR3 reads CSAIGSSYNEQFF. DNA of the CDR3: TGCAGCGCTATAGGTAGCTCCTACAATGAGCAGTTCTTC.

In this sample, this clonotype turned up many times. The CDR3, as DNA: TGTGCCACGCAGGGGGCGCGGGGTTCACCCCTCCACTTT. This encodes CATQGARGSPLHF. The V gene is TRBV10-3, the J gene TRBJ1-6, with TRBD1 matching over 8 bases. The CDR3 is 13 amino acids. Unmatched junction bases numbered 8, after V lost 10 bases and J lost 9 bases. Germline V gives CDR1 ENHRY, CDR2 SYGVKD.

DNA for the CDR3: TGTGCCAGCTCCCCCCGGGCAGGGGGATATGGGGCCAACGTCCTGACTTTC. This encodes CASSPRAGGYGANVLTF. The chain employs TRBV11-2 and TRBJ2-6; 7 positions match TRBD1. Per the germline V gene, CDR1 is SGHAT and CDR2 is FQNNGV. The CDR3 is made up of 17 amino acids. The J segment lost 3 bases and the V segment lost 8 bases, leaving 13 bases of the junction unmatched.

The sample holds a few counts of this clonotype. This sequence joins TRBV7-2 and TRBJ2-3; no definite D call. The V end lost 1 base, the J end lost 6 bases, and 20 bases lay between the germline ends. Germline V gene sequence: CDR1 SGHTA, CDR2 FQGNSA. The CDR3 runs 17 residues. CDR3 region: CASSLGGPHFMGDTQYF. DNA of the CDR3: TGTGCCAGCAGCTTAGGTGGGCCCCACTTTATGGGGGATACGCAGTATTTT.

At least ten counts were recorded for this clonotype. The chain has TRBV5-1 and TRBJ1-5; D perhaps matches TRBD1 (5 bases). Trimming took 2 bases from V and 4 from J, leaving 16 bases between them. The CDR3 runs to 16 residues. Germline V gene sequence: CDR1 SGHRS, CDR2 YFSETQ. Here the CDR3 DNA reads TGCGCCAGCAGCTTAGGGTTTGGTGGGGGTAATCAGCCCCAGCATTTT. It codes for CASSLGFGGGNQPQHF.

On this clonotype itself: One junction end disagrees with the germline gene, perhaps due to a read error. The V call is TRBV24-1, the J call TRBJ2-5, with 9 bases matching TRBD2. The CDR3 spans 16 residues. Germline CDR1 KGHDR, CDR2 SFDVKD. CDR3 in amino acids: CATGDPAGGRGETQYF. As DNA, the CDR3 is TGTGCCACCGGTGACCCCGCGGGGGGGCGTGGGGAGACCCAGTACTTC.

The rearrangement uses TRBV3-1 and TRBJ2-2, with D possibly being TRBD1 or TRBD2 (5 bases each). V was shortened by 1 base and J by 5 bases, with 5 bases between the two germline ends. The CDR3 runs 13 residues. Germline-derived CDR1 and CDR2 are LGHDT and YNNKEL (reference sequence). The CDR3 DNA reads as TGTGCCAGCAGCCAAGGGGGGACCGGGGAGCTGTTTTTT. Translation: CASSQGGTGELFF.

The chain has TRBV12-3 or TRBV12-4 and TRBJ1-1; TRBD1 aligns across 8 bases. Unmatched junction bases numbered 7, after V lost 6 bases and J lost 7 bases. The CDR3 is 13 residues long. CDR3 amino acids: CASRLQGEGEAFF. The CDR3 bases are TGTGCCAGCAGACTACAGGGGGAAGGTGAAGCTTTCTTT.

This clonotype came up many times. This chain uses TRBV5-4 with TRBJ2-3, with TRBD2 matching 10 bases. CDR1 and CDR2 (germline): SGHNT, YYREEE (reference sequence). The CDR3 is made up of 15 amino acids. Unmatched junction bases numbered 5, after V lost 4 bases and J lost 3 bases. CDR3 nucleotides: TGTGCCAGCAGCGTGGGACTAGCGTCGACAGATACGCAGTATTTT. Amino acids: CASSVGLASTDTQYF.

This clonotype was seen a few times. J is TRBJ2-2 and V is TRBV7-3; the match to TRBD2 covers 12 bases. V lost 1 base and J lost 0; bases outside the gene matches: 6. The V gene's germline CDR1 is SGHTA and CDR2 FQGTGA. This CDR3 spans 19 amino acids. CDR3 coding DNA: TGTGCCAGCAGCTTAAACAAACTAGCGGGGGGTCCGAACACCGGGGAGCTGTTTTTT. Amino acids: CASSLNKLAGGPNTGELFF.

This sequence joins TRBV5-1 and TRBJ2-1, with a possible D match to TRBD2 (5 bases). V dropped 1 base and J dropped 6 bases, with 11 bases sitting between them. The CDR3 has 14 residues. From germline, CDR1 is SGHRS and CDR2 YFSETQ. For the CDR3, the DNA is TGCGCCAGCAGCTTGCGGGGAACGACCAATGAGCAGTTCTTC. It is translated as CASSLRGTTNEQFF.

This clonotype was observed many times. This chain uses TRBV12-3 or TRBV12-4 with TRBJ1-1, with a tentative D call TRBD1 (5 bases). CDR3 length equals 13 residues. Trimming left V 8 bases short and J 1 base short, with 11 bases between. CDR3: CASQTDANTEAFF. For the CDR3, the DNA is TGTGCCAGCCAGACAGATGCGAACACTGAAGCTTTCTTT.

The chain uses TRBV24-1 and TRBJ1-2, with D perhaps TRBD1 (5 bases). The CDR3 runs to 13 residues. V gave up 4 bases and J gave up 6 bases, with 11 bases separating them. From germline, CDR1 is KGHDR and CDR2 SFDVKD. CDR3 loop: CATSDLGRNGYTF. The CDR3 bases are TGTGCCACCAGTGACCTGGGACGGAATGGCTACACCTTC.